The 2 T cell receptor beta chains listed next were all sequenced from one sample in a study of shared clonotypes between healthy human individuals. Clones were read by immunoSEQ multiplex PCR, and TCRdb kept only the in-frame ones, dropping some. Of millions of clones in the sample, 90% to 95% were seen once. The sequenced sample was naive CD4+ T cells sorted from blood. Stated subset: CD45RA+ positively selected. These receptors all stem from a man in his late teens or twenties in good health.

DNA for the CDR3: TGTGCCAGCAGCTCCTCAGCCGGGTCCTCCTACGAGCAGTACTTC. This gives the protein CASSSSAGSSYEQYF. This rearrangement joins TRBV7-2 to TRBJ2-7; no definite D call. Trimming stripped 4 bases from V and 0 bases from J, with 13 bases between. CDR3 length: 15 amino acids. Per germline, CDR1 SGHTA and CDR2 FQGNSA.

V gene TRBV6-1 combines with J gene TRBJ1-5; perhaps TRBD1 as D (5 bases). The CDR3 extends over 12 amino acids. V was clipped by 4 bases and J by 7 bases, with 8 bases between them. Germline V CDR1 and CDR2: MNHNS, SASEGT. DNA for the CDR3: TGTGCCAGCAGTGGGTCAGGGCAGCCCCAGCATTTT. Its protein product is CASSGSGQPQHF.